This TCR beta chain was captured by sequencing in a study of regulatory T cells in long-lasting Graves disease. Turning to the study itself: Disease was considered persistent Graves' disease after over 5 years of antithyroid drugs (with positive TSH receptor antibodies). Study-wide findings and caveats: A greater number of public clonotypes (roughly 2,700) was shared by persistent patients than by new patients (approximately 1,000). Possibly, accuracy suffered from the small sample size.

With iRepertoire HTBI primers and Arm-PCR of CDR3 regions, TCR beta libraries were built. TCRdb used MiXCR to reprocess the multiplex PCR reads, holding one entry per CDR3 protein. The table records 600,000 to 850,000 distinct CDR3 sequences, 30% of them present only once. V dropped 6 bases and J dropped 0 bases, with 12 bases sitting between them. The germline CDR1 and CDR2 sequences are SEHNR and FQNEAQ (reference sequence). CDR3 length: 14 amino acids. This clonotype was seen ten or more times. The antigen remains undetermined. Time point of the sample: persistent/refractory GD, antithyroid drugs over 5 years with positive TRAb. Following extraction of RNA from PBMCs, that RNA was used to make the TCR library.

Here the sequenced sample was peripheral blood mononuclear cells (PBMCs), taken when the disease was refractory, from a patient treated with antithyroid drugs. This sequence was found in a female donor with Graves disease. The V gene is TRBV7-9, the J gene TRBJ2-7; the D is unclear. As DNA, the CDR3 is TGTGCCAGCAGTTACTCAGGAAGCTCCTACGAGCAGTACTTC. Protein: CASSYSGSSYEQYF.